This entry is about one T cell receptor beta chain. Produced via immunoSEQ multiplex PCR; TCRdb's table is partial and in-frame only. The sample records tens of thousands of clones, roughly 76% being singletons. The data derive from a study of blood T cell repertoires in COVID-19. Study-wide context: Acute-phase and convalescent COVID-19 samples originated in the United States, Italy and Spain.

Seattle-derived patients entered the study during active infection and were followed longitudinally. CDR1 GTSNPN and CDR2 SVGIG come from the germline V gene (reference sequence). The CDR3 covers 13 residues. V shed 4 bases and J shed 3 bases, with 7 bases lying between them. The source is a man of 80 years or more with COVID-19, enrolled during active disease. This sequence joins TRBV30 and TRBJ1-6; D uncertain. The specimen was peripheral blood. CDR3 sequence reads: CAWTVSYNSPLHF. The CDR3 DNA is TGTGCCTGGACAGTCAGCTATAATTCACCCCTCCACTTT.